Following are 17 T cell receptor beta chains from one sample sequenced in a study of cytomegalovirus exposure and HLA in healthy donors. Repertoires were generated with immunoSEQ multiplex PCR, while TCRdb's copy carries only in-frame clones and drops some. This table has 200,000 to 250,000 clones, roughly 84% appearing once. The sequencing input was PBMCs. The receptors stem from a man between 18 and 35 years old in good health and CMV-seropositive.

CDR3 region: CASSPIGSQTASGANVLTF. The CDR3 nucleotides are TGCGCCAGCAGCCCCATCGGGTCACAAACAGCCTCTGGGGCCAACGTCCTGACTTTC. The chain combines TRBV5-1 with TRBJ2-6, with D uncertain. Trimming pared 4 bases from V and 0 bases from J, leaving 20 bases between. CDR3 length: 19 residues. Germline-derived CDR1 and CDR2 are SGHRS and YFSETQ. The full variable domain, rest sourced from reference TRBV5-1 and TRBJ2-6, is KAGVTQTPRYLIKTRGQQVTLSCSPISGHRSVSWYQQTPGQGLQFLFEYFSETQRNKGNFPGRFSGRQFSNSRSEMNVSTLELGDSALYLCASSPIGSQTASGANVLTFGAGSRLTVL.

V and J are TRBV4-1 and TRBJ2-7; no definite D call. The length of the CDR3 is 15 residues. Looked up from germline, CDR1 is MGHRA and CDR2 is YSYEKL. V was clipped by 0 bases and J by 3 bases, with 12 bases between them. CDR3 nucleotide sequence: TGCGCCAGCAGCCAAGATGGGCAAGCCAGCTACGAGCAGTACTTC. Its protein is CASSQDGQASYEQYF.

The V and J genes are TRBV27 and TRBJ1-1; a possible D gene is TRBD1 (5 bases). This CDR3 is 13 amino acids long. The V and J ends lost 6 bases and 2 bases respectively, with 10 bases between them. CDR1 MNHEY and CDR2 SMNVEV come from the germline V gene (reference sequence). The CDR3 sequence: CASRKGINTEAFF. The CDR3 DNA reads TGTGCCAGCAGAAAGGGGATCAACACTGAAGCTTTCTTT.

This chain connects TRBV5-1 to TRBJ2-7; possible D gene TRBD2, 5 bases. Per the germline V gene, CDR1 is SGHRS and CDR2 is YFSETQ. V was trimmed by 0 bases and J by 0 bases, leaving 10 bases between them. The CDR3 extends over 15 amino acids. The CDR3 is CASSLGSGDSYEQYF. The CDR3 DNA sequence: TGCGCCAGCAGCTTGGGGAGCGGAGACTCCTACGAGCAGTACTTC.

This chain connects TRBV7-7 to TRBJ2-1, with unresolved D. The CDR3 is made up of 13 amino acids. CDR1 is SSHAT, CDR2 FNYEAQ, per germline (reference sequence). With 5 bases removed from V and 7 bases from J, the gap between germline ends came to 12 bases. CDR3 sequence: CASSQHPGNEQFF. As DNA, the CDR3 is TGTGCCAGCAGCCAACACCCCGGAAATGAGCAGTTCTTC.

The chain uses TRBV6-1 and TRBJ2-7; perhaps TRBD2 as D (6 bases). CDR1 and CDR2 from the germline V gene are MNHNS and SASEGT. This CDR3 is built from 14 residues. V was cut by 7 bases and J by 6 bases, with 19 bases left in between. CDR3 in amino acids: CASTPPGARGEQYF. The CDR3 region has the DNA TGTGCCAGCACCCCCCCCGGGGCGCGGGGCGAGCAGTACTTC.

V and J are TRBV15 and TRBJ1-2; a weak D match, TRBD1 (5 bases). CDR3 size: 15 residues. The germline V and J ends were trimmed by 1 base and 5 bases, with 14 bases remaining between them. The germline CDR1 and CDR2 sequences are LNHNV and YYDKDF (reference sequence). As DNA, the CDR3 is TGTGCCACCAGCAGAGGAGGAGTGCAGGGATATGGCTACACCTTC. This codes for CATSRGGVQGYGYTF. Complete variable domain (other parts from reference TRBV15 and TRBJ1-2): DAMVIQNPRYQVTQFGKPVTLSCSQTLNHNVMYWYQQKSSQAPKLLFHYYDKDFNNEADTPDNFQSRRPNTSFCFLDIRSPGLGDTAMYLCATSRGGVQGYGYTFGSGTRLTVV.

CDR3 region: CASSPSPGKETQYF. The DNA of the CDR3 is TGCGCCAGCAGCCCCAGCCCAGGGAAAGAGACCCAGTACTTC. The chain carries TRBV5-1 and TRBJ2-5; weak D call: TRBD1 (5 bases). Trimming took 4 bases from V and 3 from J, leaving 13 bases between them. Germline-derived CDR1 and CDR2 are SGHRS and YFSETQ. The CDR3 sequence is 14 residues long. Drawing the rest from reference TRBV5-1 and TRBJ2-5, the complete variable domain is KAGVTQTPRYLIKTRGQQVTLSCSPISGHRSVSWYQQTPGQGLQFLFEYFSETQRNKGNFPGRFSGRQFSNSRSEMNVSTLELGDSALYLCASSPSPGKETQYFGPGTRLLVL.

The chain joins TRBV19 to TRBJ1-2; no reliable D call. Germline CDR1 LNHDA, CDR2 SQIVND (reference sequence). V was shortened by 9 bases and J by 4 bases, with 15 bases between the two germline ends. CDR3 length: 13 residues. The CDR3, as DNA: TGTGCCAGCAACCCGTCAGGATCCTATGGCTACACCTTC. This codes for CASNPSGSYGYTF.

This chain uses TRBV5-4 with TRBJ2-7, with D possibly TRBD2 on 6 matching bases. The germline CDR1 and CDR2 sequences are SGHNT and YYREEE (reference sequence). The length of the CDR3 is 14 residues. Trimming removed 4 bases at V and 6 bases at J, with 17 bases between. The CDR3 DNA follows: TGTGCCAGCAGCCTGCCGGGGGTAGTGAGCGAGCAGTACTTC. It encodes CASSLPGVVSEQYF. Variable domain in full (rest from reference TRBV5-4 and TRBJ2-7): ETGVTQSPTHLIKTRGQQVTLRCSSQSGHNTVSWYQQALGQGPQFIFQYYREEENGRGNFPPRFSGLQFPNYSSELNVNALELDDSALYLCASSLPGVVSEQYFGPGTRLTVT.

This clone is a singleton in its sample. This rearrangement joins TRBV27 to TRBJ1-2; D uncertain. V lost 4 bases to trimming and J lost 4 bases, with 13 bases between them. In germline, CDR1 is MNHEY, CDR2 SMNVEV (reference sequence). The CDR3 is made up of 14 amino acids. This CDR3 is CASSSRPVGYGYTF. CDR3 bases: TGTGCCAGCAGTTCCCGACCCGTGGGCTATGGCTACACCTTC.

The V and J genes are TRBV29-1 and TRBJ2-3; D call uncertain. The CDR3 extends over 13 amino acids. CDR1 is SQVTM, CDR2 ANQGSEA, per germline. Trimming left V 7 bases short and J 3 bases short, with 14 bases between. CDR3 DNA: TGCAGCGCCGACCACGGTGGGACAGATACGCAGTATTTT. Protein product: CSADHGGTDTQYF.

The chain employs TRBV11-1 and TRBJ2-7; 8 nucleotides line up with TRBD1. This CDR3 comprises 13 residues. CDR1 is SGHAT and CDR2 is FQDESV in the germline V gene (reference sequence). With 5 bases clipped from V and 7 bases from J, the junction kept 7 bases outside the gene matches. CDR3 sequence: CASSPGQAGEQYF. The DNA of the CDR3 is TGTGCCAGCAGCCCGGGACAGGCGGGAGAGCAGTACTTC.

The genes are TRBV20-1 and TRBJ2-7; D gene uncertain. The germline V and J ends were trimmed by 3 bases and 4 bases, with 7 bases remaining between them. Germline lookup yields CDR1 DFQATT and CDR2 SNEGSKA (reference sequence). The CDR3 spans 11 residues. The CDR3 loop reads CSASPRYEQYF. Here the CDR3 DNA reads TGCAGTGCTAGTCCTCGGTACGAGCAGTACTTC.

The sample holds one count of this clone. This chain joins TRBV2 and TRBJ2-1, with D perhaps being TRBD1 or TRBD2 (6 bases each). Germline V gene sequence: CDR1 SNHLY, CDR2 FYNNEI. The CDR3 spans 12 residues. Trimming removed 7 bases from V and 6 bases from J, with 10 bases in between. The CDR3 loop is CASKGGGNEQFF. CDR3 bases: TGTGCCAGCAAAGGGGGAGGCAATGAGCAGTTCTTC. Full variable domain (missing parts from reference TRBV2 and TRBJ2-1): EPEVTQTPSHQVTQMGQEVILRCVPISNHLYFYWYRQILGQKVEFLVSFYNNEISEKSEIFDDQFSVERPDGSNFTLKIRSTKLEDSAMYFCASKGGGNEQFFGPGTRLTVL.

This sequence joins TRBV6-4 and TRBJ2-6; D ambiguous. The CDR3 is made up of 15 amino acids. The V and J ends lost 1 base and 0 bases respectively, with 4 bases between them. Germline V gives CDR1 MRHNA, CDR2 SNTAGT. The CDR3 nucleotides are TGTGCCAGCAGTGACTGGCACTCTGGGGCCAACGTCCTGACTTTC. It codes for CASSDWHSGANVLTF.

The CDR3 here is CASSMGHNQPQHF. CDR3 sequence (DNA): TGTGCCAGCAGTATGGGACATAATCAGCCCCAGCATTTT. The chain combines TRBV27 with TRBJ1-5; weak D call: TRBD1 (6 bases). Trimming cost V 5 bases and J 4 bases, with 9 bases left between them. Germline values: CDR1 MNHEY, CDR2 SMNVEV (reference sequence). The CDR3 is 13 amino acids.